This TCR beta chain was found in a study of T cells in Graves' hyperthyroidism and ophthalmopathy. Turning to the study itself: Upon initial diagnosis and before any treatment, peripheral blood was collected.

The germline V gene has CDR1 MDHEN and CDR2 SYDVKM. The germline V and J ends were trimmed by 3 bases and 7 bases, with 13 bases remaining between them. The CDR3 covers 15 residues. This clonotype was observed at least ten times. Its antigen is unidentified. General study points: Ophthalmopathy onset followed model prediction by a median approximately 6.2 months.

RNA transcripts were the template for amplifying TCR beta CDR3 regions. Researchers ran a first-round RT-PCR on the TCR CDR3 using the HTBI primer set. From the multiplex PCR reads, TCRdb called clonotypes with MiXCR, one entry per CDR3 protein. The repertoire holds some 600,000 distinct CDR3 sequences, roughly 13% seen once, with roughly 5.5% in the top ten. Newly diagnosed hyperthyroidism patients aged 18 to 65 years had disease lasting under 2 months. Patients showing uncontrolled infection, other autoimmune disease, pregnancy or lactation were ineligible. Sequencing was carried out using blood. The sequence was collected from a woman younger than 45 with Graves' hyperthyroidism that later progressed to Graves' ophthalmopathy. J is TRBJ1-6 and V is TRBV28; D is possibly TRBD1 (6 bases). The CDR3 loop is CASSFGNRVNSPLHF. In nucleotides, the CDR3 is TGTGCCAGCAGTTTTGGCAACAGGGTGAATTCACCCCTCCACTTT.